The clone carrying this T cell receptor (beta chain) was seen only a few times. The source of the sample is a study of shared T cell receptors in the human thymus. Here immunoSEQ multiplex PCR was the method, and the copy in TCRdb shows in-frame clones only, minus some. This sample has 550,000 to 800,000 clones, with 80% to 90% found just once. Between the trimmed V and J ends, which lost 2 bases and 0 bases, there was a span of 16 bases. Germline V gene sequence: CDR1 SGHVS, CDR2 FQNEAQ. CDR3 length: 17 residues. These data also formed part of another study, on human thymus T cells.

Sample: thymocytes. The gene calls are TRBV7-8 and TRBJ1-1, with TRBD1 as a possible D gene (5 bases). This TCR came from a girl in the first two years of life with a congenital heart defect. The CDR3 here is CASSLNPLTELNTEAFF. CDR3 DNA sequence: TGTGCCAGCAGCTTAAACCCACTGACAGAATTGAACACTGAAGCTTTCTTT.